This TCR beta chain is drawn from a study of blood T cell repertoires in COVID-19. Profiling relied on immunoSEQ multiplex PCR, and the TCRdb table lists in-frame clones only, not all of them. This table has 130,000 to 150,000 clones, about 84% appearing once. The CDR3 length is 14 residues. V shed 3 bases, J shed 0 bases, and the junction held 2 bases outside the gene matches. Per the germline V gene, CDR1 is SGHDT and CDR2 is YYEEEE. This receptor was obtained from a human donor in a cohort sampled during active COVID-19. The V and J genes are TRBV5-6 and TRBJ1-2, with 7 bases identical to TRBD1. Sequenced: peripheral blood. CDR3 region: CASSSGTANYGYTF. CDR3 in DNA: TGTGCCAGCAGCTCCGGGACAGCTAACTATGGCTACACCTTC.